This TCR beta chain was identified in a study of blood T cell repertoires in COVID-19 (dated by TCRdb to 2020 to 2022). About the full investigation: Samples from collaborators originated in the United States, Italy and Spain and spanned both the acute and convalescent phases of COVID-19. The material from the prospective study consisted of cDNA or gDNA derived from T cells, B-cell-depleted T cells, or PBMCs. The samples were drawn from the first 160 participants of the ongoing ImmuneRACE study and from some 1,300 subjects provided by 6 global collaborators. Deeply sampled blood TCRbeta repertoires from subjects exposed to, actively infected with, or recovered from COVID-19 were included in the dataset. Sample metadata almost always included a de-identified subject ID, COVID-19 status, age in years and sex. Where available, HLA class I and class II types were taken from metadata supplied by the sample provider and were not determined by assay-based typing. The repertoires were made available in a free public database intended to serve as a resource for research on the immune response to SARS-CoV-2.

What the work shows at the level of the full study, not this receptor alone: The amount of clinical and demographic metadata varied by source and participant and was provided uncurated.

As concerns this clone: The antigen this receptor binds is unknown. Qualities for individual bases were not recorded, and no much larger clone is one base off.

The immunoSEQ Assay, a bias-controlled multiplex PCR, was used to amplify TCRbeta CDR3 regions from genomic DNA. Concerning the study's data processing: Nucleated cell counts per sample were estimated from amplification of reference gene primers within the assay. To quantify the absolute abundance of each unique TCRbeta CDR3 rearrangement, sequence reads were collapsed and filtered. For each sample, productive Simpson clonality was calculated as the square root of Simpson's diversity index across productive rearrangements. The table comes from immuneACCESS by way of TCRdb, which keeps in-frame sequences with V and J called. Part of the clones is missing from these tables; in studies checked, under half for an unresolved V gene and the rest for unknown reasons. That table gives V, J and clone size, and the DNA gave D and trimming. The sample data list a few hundred thousand clones, and more than 75% of these were observed just once. The ten top clones hold 8% to 13% of the sample.

Participants in the prospective study were enrolled through a virtual design, were aged roughly 18 to 90 years, and lived in about two dozen United States geographic areas. In the prospective study, cohorts were assigned on the basis of participant-reported clinical history obtained from a screening survey and a study questionnaire. Recovered participants in ImmuneRACE Cohort 3 were defined by two consecutive negative NP/OP PCR tests, clearance by a healthcare professional, or resolution of symptoms. Each participant in the prospective study had whole blood, serum and a nasopharyngeal or oropharyngeal swab collected by mobile phlebotomists. Over a roughly 2-month period, participants in the prospective study had the option of providing additional blood draws and questionnaires. Prospective study blood samples were shipped either frozen or at room temperature before DNA extraction. Based on the germline V gene (reference sequence), the CDR1 and CDR2 sequences are LNHDA and SQIVND. V is trimmed back by 5 bases and J by 1 base, and the junction contains 2 bases that no gene match accounts for. Counted from cysteine to phenylalanine, this CDR3 has 14 amino acids. Solely the CDR3 DNA is kept, with 42 bases framed from the first base.

Sequencing used PBMCs or T cells enriched from blood (not recorded which). The TCR was taken from a woman younger than 30 who had recovered from COVID-19. The chain is encoded by TRBV19 joined to TRBJ2-5; 9 middle bases align to TRBD2. CDR3 region: CASSGSGGQETQYF. Read as DNA, the sequence is TGTGCCAGTAGTGGTAGCGGGGGCCAAGAGACCCAGTACTTC.